The 30 T cell receptor beta chains given below trace back to one sample, sequenced in a study of T cells in Graves' hyperthyroidism and ophthalmopathy. Amplified TCR beta CDR3 regions came from RNA transcripts. The primer set for the first-round RT-PCR of the TCR CDR3 was HTBI. MiXCR was run by TCRdb on the multiplex PCR reads, yielding one entry per CDR3 protein. The data hold about 290,000 distinct CDR3 sequences, with about an eighth observed a single time. The sample taken for sequencing was blood. The origin of the receptors is a woman aged 25-40 years with Graves' hyperthyroidism that later progressed to Graves' ophthalmopathy.

In its sample, this clonotype was seen many times. The chain employs TRBV6-2 or TRBV6-3 and TRBJ2-7, with D tentatively TRBD1 (5 bases). Germline CDR1 is MNHEY and CDR2 is SVGEGT. V dropped 0 bases and J dropped 3 bases, with 12 bases sitting between them. This CDR3 contains 15 residues. CDR3 nucleotides: TGTGCCAGCAGTTACTCGCGCAGGGCCGGCTACGAGCAGTACTTC. Protein: CASSYSRRAGYEQYF.

This clonotype was counted many times. The chain couples TRBV28 to TRBJ1-5; D is ambiguous. This CDR3 has 14 residues. Germline CDR1 reads MDHEN; CDR2 reads SYDVKM. Trimming removed 7 bases at V and 9 bases at J, with 19 bases between. CDR3: CASTGIGGERPQHF. The CDR3, as DNA: TGTGCCAGCACTGGTATAGGCGGCGAACGGCCCCAGCATTTT.

The chain couples TRBV7-8 to TRBJ2-2; D is tentatively TRBD1 or TRBD2 (5 bases each). The CDR3 is made up of 15 amino acids. CDR1 is SGHVS, CDR2 FQNEAQ, per germline. Between the trimmed V and J ends, which lost 2 bases and 2 bases, there was a span of 9 bases. CDR3: CASSLRDPNTGELFF. The CDR3 region has the DNA TGTGCCAGCAGCTTACGGGACCCTAACACCGGGGAGCTGTTTTTT.

This clonotype was detected many times. The chain recombines TRBV7-9 with TRBJ2-5, with TRBD1 matching 8 bases. Germline CDR1 and CDR2: SEHNR and FQNEAQ (reference sequence). The CDR3 totals 16 residues. With 10 bases clipped from V and 4 bases from J, the junction kept 17 bases outside the gene matches. The CDR3 bases are TGTGCCACACCCCAGGGGGCTAACAAAGGAAGAGAGACCCAGTACTTC. This translates into CATPQGANKGRETQYF.

This clonotype was found many times. The genes are TRBV12-3 or TRBV12-4 and TRBJ1-1; no clear D gene. The CDR3 is 14 residues long. Trimming removed 3 bases from V and 8 bases from J, with 16 bases in between. DNA for the CDR3: TGTGCCAGCAGTTTTGGGCAGCAAATTACGGAAGCTTTCTTT. Its translation: CASSFGQQITEAFF.

This clonotype was picked up one time. A much larger clone differs from this one at a single base, so this may be a read error. The V and J genes are TRBV20-1 and TRBJ2-1, with 9 bases lining up with TRBD2. Germline V gives CDR1 DFQATT, CDR2 SNEGSKA (reference sequence). This CDR3 is built from 14 residues. CDR3 loop: CGALSGRSYNEQFF. The CDR3, as DNA: TGCGGTGCTTTAAGCGGGAGGTCATACAATGAGCAGTTCTTC.

This clonotype was recorded many times. The chain couples TRBV6-2 or TRBV6-3 to TRBJ2-3, with D possibly matching TRBD1 (5 bases). Germline V CDR1 and CDR2: MNHEY, SVGEGT. V lost 5 bases and J lost 4, with 16 bases in between. The CDR3 is 15 residues long. The CDR3 DNA sequence: TGTGCCAGCAGTCCCGACCCGGACACCCCAGATACGCAGTATTTT. Amino acids: CASSPDPDTPDTQYF.

This clonotype was counted ten times or more. The V and J genes are TRBV5-1 and TRBJ1-1; possibly TRBD1 for D (5 bases). Germline V gene sequence: CDR1 SGHRS, CDR2 YFSETQ. Between the trimmed V and J ends, which lost 4 bases and 1 base, there was a span of 11 bases. This CDR3 comprises 14 residues. This CDR3 reads CASSGLGPNTEAFF. Here the CDR3 DNA reads TGCGCCAGCAGCGGCTTGGGGCCGAACACTGAAGCTTTCTTT.

At least ten counts were recorded for this clonotype. The V and J genes are TRBV28 and TRBJ1-2; D is unclear. The V end was cut by 6 bases, the J end by 7 bases, with 18 bases between. CDR1 is MDHEN and CDR2 is SYDVKM in the germline V gene. The CDR3 covers 14 residues. The CDR3: CASRSTGGARGYTF. In DNA form, the CDR3 reads TGTGCCAGCAGATCGACGGGAGGTGCTCGTGGCTACACCTTC.

This clonotype was picked up many times. The rearrangement links TRBV12-3 or TRBV12-4 to TRBJ1-1; no clear D. V lost 7 bases and J 2 bases, leaving 11 bases between the germline ends. CDR3 size: 13 residues. As DNA, the CDR3 is TGTGCCAGCATCCGTTCTACTAACACTGAAGCTTTCTTT. Protein: CASIRSTNTEAFF.

This clonotype has ten or more counts. The V and J genes are TRBV27 and TRBJ1-2; D gene unclear. Between the trimmed V and J ends, which lost 3 bases and 8 bases, there was a span of 10 bases. CDR1 is MNHEY and CDR2 is SMNVEV in the germline V gene (reference sequence). The length of the CDR3 is 12 residues. In nucleotides, the CDR3 is TGTGCCAGCAGTTTTGAGGGAGAAGGCTACACCTTC. Its translation is CASSFEGEGYTF.

This clonotype was seen repeatedly, ten times or more. The chain couples TRBV27 to TRBJ2-3; possible D gene TRBD2, 7 bases. V was shortened by 2 bases and J by 1 base, with 13 bases between the two germline ends. The CDR3 length is 16 residues. CDR1 MNHEY and CDR2 SMNVEV come from the germline V gene (reference sequence). This chain's CDR3 is CASSLRGGFGTDTQYF. DNA for the CDR3: TGTGCCAGCAGTTTAAGGGGGGGGTTTGGCACAGATACGCAGTATTTT.

This clonotype was recorded at least ten times. The V gene is TRBV11-2, the J gene TRBJ2-1, with a tentative D call TRBD2 (5 bases). The germline V gene has CDR1 SGHAT and CDR2 FQNNGV. This CDR3 region has 15 residues. Trimming cost V 6 bases and J 7 bases, with 19 bases left between them. The CDR3 DNA is TGTGCCAGCAGGTCAATATTAAGGGCGGGTAATGAGCAGTTCTTC. This sequence encodes CASRSILRAGNEQFF.

This clonotype was picked up many times. V and J are TRBV6-1 and TRBJ1-3; D call uncertain. CDR1 and CDR2 from the germline V gene are MNHNS and SASEGT. The CDR3 spans 15 residues. Trimming removed 3 bases at V and 3 bases at J, with 12 bases between. CDR3 in amino acids: CASSESMRSGNTIYF. In DNA form, the CDR3 reads TGTGCCAGCAGTGAGTCAATGCGTAGTGGAAACACCATATATTTT.

The V gene is TRBV18, the J gene TRBJ2-7; D is perhaps TRBD2 (6 bases). The CDR3 is 15 residues long. Germline values: CDR1 KGHSH, CDR2 LQKENI. The V gene lost 6 bases and the J gene lost 0 bases, with 15 bases spanning the gap. This chain's CDR3 is CASSGGLVGSYEQYF. The DNA for the CDR3 is TGTGCCAGCTCGGGGGGACTTGTTGGCTCCTACGAGCAGTACTTC.

This clonotype was found many times. J is TRBJ1-1 and V is TRBV5-5; D is unclear. V was cut by 1 base and J by 7 bases, with 14 bases left in between. This CDR3 has 14 amino acids. Germline CDR1 is SGHKS and CDR2 is YYEKEE (reference sequence). The CDR3 sequence: CASSLTWTGDEAFF. The CDR3, as DNA: TGTGCCAGCAGCTTGACCTGGACTGGAGATGAAGCTTTCTTT.

This clonotype was counted many times. The chain employs TRBV3-1 and TRBJ2-3; TRBD2 matches 10 bases. Germline lookup yields CDR1 LGHDT and CDR2 YNNKEL (reference sequence). This CDR3 contains 15 residues. Losses at the gene ends were 3 bases for V and 4 bases for J; bases not matched to a gene: 4. The CDR3: CASSHTSGNSDTQYF. CDR3 in DNA: TGTGCCAGCAGCCACACTAGCGGGAACTCAGATACGCAGTATTTT.

There are many counts of this clonotype. The chain links TRBV20-1 to TRBJ2-7; the match to TRBD2 covers 15 bases. Trimming removed 6 bases from V and 3 bases from J; junction bases left unmatched: 18. This CDR3 region has 19 residues. The germline CDR1 and CDR2 sequences are DFQATT and SNEGSKA (reference sequence). CDR3 protein: CSAEGGEGLAGGPNYEQYF. DNA of the CDR3: TGCAGTGCCGAGGGGGGTGAGGGACTAGCGGGAGGACCCAACTACGAGCAGTACTTC.

This clonotype was recorded at least ten times. J is TRBJ2-5 and V is TRBV7-9; weak D call: TRBD2 (6 bases). Per germline, CDR1 SEHNR and CDR2 FQNEAQ (reference sequence). V shed 3 bases and J shed 1 base, with 18 bases lying between them. This CDR3 comprises 17 residues. For the CDR3, the DNA is TGTGCCAGCAGCTTGCCCGTCATGGGGGACTTCCAAGAGACCCAGTACTTC. Residues: CASSLPVMGDFQETQYF.

The table lists this clonotype with a few counts. The chain links TRBV19 to TRBJ1-3, with D perhaps TRBD1 (6 bases). V was cut by 5 bases and J by 0 bases, with 8 bases left in between. CDR1 is LNHDA and CDR2 is SQIVND in the germline V gene (reference sequence). This CDR3 is 14 amino acids long. CDR3 loop: CASSQGSSGNTIYF. CDR3 bases: TGTGCCAGTAGTCAGGGGTCCTCTGGAAACACCATATATTTT.

This CDR3 is CASSSRGQGKNSPLHF. The CDR3 DNA is TGCGCCAGCAGCTCACGGGGACAGGGGAAAAATTCACCCCTCCACTTT. This chain joins TRBV5-1 and TRBJ1-6; TRBD1 aligns across 10 bases. CDR3 size: 16 residues. Looked up from germline, CDR1 is SGHRS and CDR2 is YFSETQ. V was clipped by 3 bases and J by 7 bases; unmatched bases: 7.

This clonotype was counted ten times or more. CDR3 sequence (DNA): TGTGCCAGTAGTACAACTCTAGCGGGGAGTGCCTACGAGCAGTACTTC. This encodes CASSTTLAGSAYEQYF. The V and J genes are TRBV19 and TRBJ2-7; 9 nucleotides agree with TRBD2. V was clipped by 4 bases and J by 2 bases; unmatched bases: 9. This CDR3 is built from 16 residues. The germline V gene has CDR1 LNHDA and CDR2 SQIVND (reference sequence).

This clonotype was observed at least ten times. This chain connects TRBV4-1 to TRBJ2-7, with 14 nucleotides matching TRBD2. CDR1 and CDR2 from the germline V gene are MGHRA and YSYEKL. The CDR3 has 19 amino acids. J was trimmed by 6 bases and V by 0 bases; bases with no gene match: 13. The CDR3 loop is CASSQDQRPGLAGVREQYF. The CDR3, as DNA: TGCGCCAGCAGCCAAGATCAGAGACCGGGACTAGCGGGAGTACGCGAGCAGTACTTC.

To note about this clonotype: At one of its ends the junction is not consistent with the germline gene, which may arise from a read error. This rearrangement joins TRBV27 to TRBJ2-7, with a possible D match to TRBD1 (6 bases). CDR1 and CDR2 from the germline V gene are MNHEY and SMNVEV (reference sequence). This CDR3 spans 13 amino acids. For the CDR3, the DNA is TGTGCCAGCGGTTTTCAGGGGCCCTACGAGCAGTACTTC. Translating gives CASGFQGPYEQYF.

This clonotype was detected many times. The rearrangement joins TRBV2 to TRBJ2-7, with 7 bases identical to TRBD1. Trimming took 3 bases from V and 1 from J; bases not matched to a gene: 6. CDR3 length: 15 amino acids. Germline loops: CDR1 SNHLY, CDR2 FYNNEI. The CDR3, as DNA: TGTGCCAGCAGTGAGGGCCCAGGGGGTTCCTACGAGCAGTACTTC. Encoded protein: CASSEGPGGSYEQYF.

The chain has TRBV4-3 and TRBJ1-1; 9 bases map to TRBD1. This CDR3 contains 14 residues. V gave up 0 bases and J gave up 10 bases; unmatched junction bases: 6. The germline V gene encodes CDR1 LGHNA and CDR2 YSLEER. The DNA for the CDR3 is TGCGCCAGCAGCCAAGATTCTCGACAGGGGGGAGCTTTCTTT. This gives the protein CASSQDSRQGGAFF.

Remarks on this clonotype: This may be a read error, as it is one base from a much larger clone. The chain employs TRBV20-1 and TRBJ1-1; tentatively, D is TRBD1 (6 bases). Germline V gene data show CDR1 as DFQATT and CDR2 as SNEGSKA (reference sequence). The germline V and J ends were trimmed by 1 base and 5 bases, with 14 bases remaining between them. The CDR3 consists of 14 residues. DNA for the CDR3: TGCAGTGCTAGAGTTAAGGGGGTCGTGACTGAAGCTTTCTTT. The encoded protein is CSARVKGVVTEAFF.

Ten or more counts support this clonotype. The rearrangement links TRBV7-9 to TRBJ1-3, with a possible D match to TRBD1 (5 bases). Trimming removed 5 bases at V and 0 bases at J, with 8 bases between. CDR3 size: 14 residues. Germline CDR1 is SEHNR and CDR2 is FQNEAQ (reference sequence). CDR3: CASSPRASGNTIYF. The CDR3 DNA is TGTGCCAGCAGCCCCAGGGCCTCTGGAAACACCATATATTTT. Drawing the rest from reference TRBV7-9 and TRBJ1-3, the complete variable domain is DTGVSQNPRHKITKRGQNVTFRCDPISEHNRLYWYRQTLGQGPEFLTYFQNEAQLEKSRLLSDRFSAERPKGSFSTLEIQRTEQGDSAMYLCASSPRASGNTIYFGEGSWLTVV.

In its sample, this clonotype was seen many times. The chain uses TRBV11-2 and TRBJ2-1; TRBD1 matches at 7 bases. V was pared by 6 bases and J by 0 bases, with 8 bases of the junction left unmatched. The CDR3 is 16 amino acids. Germline lookup yields CDR1 SGHAT and CDR2 FQNNGV. Written as DNA, the CDR3 is TGTGCCAGCAGTCTGACAGGGATCATCTCCTACAATGAGCAGTTCTTC. This codes for CASSLTGIISYNEQFF.

In this sample, this clonotype turned up many times. The rearrangement uses TRBV11-2 and TRBJ2-1, with 7 bases fitting TRBD1. Germline V lookup: CDR1 SGHAT, CDR2 FQNNGV. The length of the CDR3 is 15 residues. With V trimmed by 5 bases and J by 3 bases, 7 bases remained unmatched. The chain's CDR3 is CASSPGTAYYNEQFF. The CDR3 DNA is TGTGCCAGCAGCCCCGGGACAGCTTACTACAATGAGCAGTTCTTC.